Described below is a single TCR beta chain sequence and its context. The entry originates in a study of sequential checkpoint blockade in melanoma. Study-level information: Maintenance nivolumab came after either treatment sequence.

Documented treatment: randomized to nivolumab then ipilimumab (arm A) or the reverse (arm B). Germline CDR1 SGHVS, CDR2 FQNEAQ. CDR3 size: 14 residues. J was trimmed by 2 bases and V by 8 bases; bases with no gene match: 8. The repertoire was sequenced with immunoSEQ multiplex PCR; TCRdb's copy has only in-frame clones and lacks some. Of about 20,000 clones in the sample, about four fifths are singletons; the top ten hold 36%. This rearrangement joins TRBV7-8 to TRBJ2-5, with 7 nucleotides matching TRBD2. The source material was CD8+ T cells sorted from blood (inferred from file names), sampled from a patient given nivolumab and ipilimumab in sequence. The receptor's source is a human donor with melanoma. CDR3 in amino acids: CASSQDGGQETQYF. The CDR3, as DNA: TGTGCCAGCTCTCAAGACGGGGGGCAAGAGACCCAGTACTTC.